This TCR beta chain stems from a study of cytomegalovirus exposure and HLA in healthy donors. General study points: The study reported that TCR beta sequences accurately predicted HLA-A and HLA-B alleles in most subjects. When analyzed later, the rates of TCR association showed variation by HLA locus, with DRB1 the most and HLA-C the fewest.

PCR primers comprised 60 Vbeta and 13 Jbeta primers. Generated by immunoSEQ multiplex PCR, the TCRdb table keeps only in-frame clones and is missing some. Among about 160,000 clones, around 81% were seen once, and the ten largest hold less than 15%. Details on this clone: Its specificity is unknown.

The specimen sequenced was PBMCs. This clonotype was obtained from a woman in her forties or fifties in good health and CMV-seronegative.

The CDR3 loop is CAFPPRAARPLLHF. The CDR3 nucleotides read TGTGCCTTTCCCCCCAGGGCAGCCAGACCCCTGCTCCACTTT. The rearrangement links TRBV6-1 to TRBJ1-6; D is perhaps TRBD1 (5 bases). Trimming shortened V by 11 bases and J by 16 bases, and 27 bases separated the two germline ends. The CDR3 runs 14 residues. Germline lookup yields CDR1 MNHNS and CDR2 SASEGT.